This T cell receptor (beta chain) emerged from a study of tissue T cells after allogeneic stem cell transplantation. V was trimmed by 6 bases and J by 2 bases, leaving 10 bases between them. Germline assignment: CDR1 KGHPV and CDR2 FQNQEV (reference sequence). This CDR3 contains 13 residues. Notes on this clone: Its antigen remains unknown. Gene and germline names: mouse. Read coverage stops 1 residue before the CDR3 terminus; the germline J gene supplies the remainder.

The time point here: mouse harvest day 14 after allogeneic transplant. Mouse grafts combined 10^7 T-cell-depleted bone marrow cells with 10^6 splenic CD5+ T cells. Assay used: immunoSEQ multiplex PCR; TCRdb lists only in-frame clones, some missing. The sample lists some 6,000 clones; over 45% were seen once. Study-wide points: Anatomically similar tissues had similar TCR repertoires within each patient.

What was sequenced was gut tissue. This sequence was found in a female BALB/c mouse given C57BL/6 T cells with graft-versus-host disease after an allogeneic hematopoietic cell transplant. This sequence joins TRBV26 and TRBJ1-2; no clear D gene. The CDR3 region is CASSPAGNSDYTF. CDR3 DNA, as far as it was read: TGTGCCAGCAGCCCCGCCGGTAACTCCGACTACACC.